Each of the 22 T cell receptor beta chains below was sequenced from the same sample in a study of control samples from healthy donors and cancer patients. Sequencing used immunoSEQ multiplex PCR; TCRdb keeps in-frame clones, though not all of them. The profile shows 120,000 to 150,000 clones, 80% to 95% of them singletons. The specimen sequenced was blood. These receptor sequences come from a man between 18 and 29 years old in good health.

The CDR3 nucleotides read TGTGCCTGGAGTCAGGAACCCCCGGCGGACTACGAGCAGTACTTC. Translating it yields CAWSQEPPADYEQYF. The chain carries TRBV30 and TRBJ2-7; D is unclear. The CDR3 covers 15 residues. Germline values: CDR1 GTSNPN, CDR2 SVGIG (reference sequence). V lost 2 bases and J 3 bases, leaving 17 bases between the germline ends.

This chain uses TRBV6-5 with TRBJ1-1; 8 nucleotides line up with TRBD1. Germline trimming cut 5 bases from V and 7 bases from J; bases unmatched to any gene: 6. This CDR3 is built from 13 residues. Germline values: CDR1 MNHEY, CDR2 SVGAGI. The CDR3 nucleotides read TGTGCCAGCAGTCAACTGGGGACAGGTGAAGCTTTCTTT. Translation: CASSQLGTGEAFF.

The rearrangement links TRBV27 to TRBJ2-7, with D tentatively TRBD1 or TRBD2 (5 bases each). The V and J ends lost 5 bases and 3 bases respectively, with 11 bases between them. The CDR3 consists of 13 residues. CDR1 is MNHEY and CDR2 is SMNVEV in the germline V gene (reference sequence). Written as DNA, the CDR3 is TGTGCCAGCAGTAGGGACGCCGACTACGAGCAGTACTTC. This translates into CASSRDADYEQYF.

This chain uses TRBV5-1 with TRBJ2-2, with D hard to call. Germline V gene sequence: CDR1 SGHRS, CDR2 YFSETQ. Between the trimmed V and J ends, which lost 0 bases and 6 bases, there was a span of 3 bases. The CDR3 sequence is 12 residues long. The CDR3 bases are TGCGCCAGCAGCTTGGTGGCCGGGGAGCTGTTTTTT. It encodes CASSLVAGELFF.

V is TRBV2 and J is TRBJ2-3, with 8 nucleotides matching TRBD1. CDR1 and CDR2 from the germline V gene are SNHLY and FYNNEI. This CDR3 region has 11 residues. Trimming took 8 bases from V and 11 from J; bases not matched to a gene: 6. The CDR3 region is CASLRGRGQYF. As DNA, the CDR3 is TGTGCCAGCCTCAGGGGGCGAGGGCAGTATTTT.

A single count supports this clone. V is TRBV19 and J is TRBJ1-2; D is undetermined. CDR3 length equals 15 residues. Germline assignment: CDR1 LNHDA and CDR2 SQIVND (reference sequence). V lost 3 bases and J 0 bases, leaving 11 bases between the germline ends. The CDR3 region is CASSILDGTNYGYTF. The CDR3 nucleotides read TGTGCCAGTAGTATCTTAGACGGGACTAACTATGGCTACACCTTC.

Written as DNA, the CDR3 is TGTGCCAGCAGCCTGACCGTGGACAGGGGTGCCACCGGGGAGCTGTTTTTT. This codes for CASSLTVDRGATGELFF. The V and J genes are TRBV7-6 and TRBJ2-2; 9 nucleotides match TRBD1. Trimming took 5 bases from V and 4 from J; bases not matched to a gene: 11. CDR1 is SGHVS and CDR2 is FNYEAQ in the germline V gene. The CDR3 has 17 amino acids.

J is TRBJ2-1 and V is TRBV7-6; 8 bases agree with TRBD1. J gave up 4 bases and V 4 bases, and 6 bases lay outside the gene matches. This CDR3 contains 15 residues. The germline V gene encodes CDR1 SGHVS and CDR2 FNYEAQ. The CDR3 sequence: CASSYGQGQYNEQFF. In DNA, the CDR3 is TGTGCCAGCAGCTACGGACAGGGTCAGTACAATGAGCAGTTCTTC.

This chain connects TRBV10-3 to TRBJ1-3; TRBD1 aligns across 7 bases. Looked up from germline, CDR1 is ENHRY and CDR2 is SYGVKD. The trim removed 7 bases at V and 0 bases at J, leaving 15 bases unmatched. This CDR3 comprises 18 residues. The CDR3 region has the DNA TGTGCCATCAAACCACTGGGGGACAGCCTCTCCTCTGGAAACACCATATATTTT. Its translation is CAIKPLGDSLSSGNTIYF.

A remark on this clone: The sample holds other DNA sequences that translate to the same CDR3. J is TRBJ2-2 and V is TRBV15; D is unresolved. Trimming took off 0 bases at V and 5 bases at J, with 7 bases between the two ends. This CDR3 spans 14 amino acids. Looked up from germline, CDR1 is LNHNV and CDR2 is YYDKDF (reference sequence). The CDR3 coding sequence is TGTGCCACCAGCAGAGATAGGAGTACCGGGGAGCTGTTTTTT. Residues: CATSRDRSTGELFF.

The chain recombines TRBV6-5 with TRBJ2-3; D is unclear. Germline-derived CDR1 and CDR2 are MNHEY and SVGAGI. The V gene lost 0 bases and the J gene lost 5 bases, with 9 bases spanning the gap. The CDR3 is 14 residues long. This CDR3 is CASSYSSVGDTQYF. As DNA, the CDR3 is TGTGCCAGCAGTTACTCGAGCGTAGGAGATACGCAGTATTTT.

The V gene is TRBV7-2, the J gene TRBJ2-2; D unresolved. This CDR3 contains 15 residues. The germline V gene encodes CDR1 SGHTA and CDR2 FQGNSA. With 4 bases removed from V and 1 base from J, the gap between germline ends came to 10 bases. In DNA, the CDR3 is TGTGCCAGCAGCTCCCTTGGCGGGAACACCGGGGAGCTGTTTTTT. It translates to CASSSLGGNTGELFF.

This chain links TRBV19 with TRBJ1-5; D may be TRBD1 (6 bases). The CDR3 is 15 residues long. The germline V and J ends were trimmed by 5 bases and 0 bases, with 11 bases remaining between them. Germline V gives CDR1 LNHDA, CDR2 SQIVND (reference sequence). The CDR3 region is CASSSTGYSNQPQHF. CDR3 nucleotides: TGTGCCAGTAGTTCGACAGGATATAGCAATCAGCCCCAGCATTTT.

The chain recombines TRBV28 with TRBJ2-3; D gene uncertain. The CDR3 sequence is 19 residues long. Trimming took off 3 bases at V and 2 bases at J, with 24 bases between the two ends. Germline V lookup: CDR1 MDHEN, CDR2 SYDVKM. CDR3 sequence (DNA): TGTGCCAGCAGTTTTTCGGCCCTGACCCAGCACCGATTCACAGATACGCAGTATTTT. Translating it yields CASSFSALTQHRFTDTQYF.

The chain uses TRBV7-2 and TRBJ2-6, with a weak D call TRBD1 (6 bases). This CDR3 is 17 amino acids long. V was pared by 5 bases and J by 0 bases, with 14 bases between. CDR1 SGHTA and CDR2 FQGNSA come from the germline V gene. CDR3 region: CASSLIGGPSGANVLTF. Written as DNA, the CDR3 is TGTGCCAGCAGCCTAATAGGGGGTCCCTCTGGGGCCAACGTCCTGACTTTC.

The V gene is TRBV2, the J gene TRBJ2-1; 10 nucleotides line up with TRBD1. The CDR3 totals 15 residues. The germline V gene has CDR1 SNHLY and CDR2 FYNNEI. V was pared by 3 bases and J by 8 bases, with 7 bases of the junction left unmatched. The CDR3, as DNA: TGTGCCAGCAGTGACGTGGGACAGGGGAGCGATGAGCAGTTCTTC. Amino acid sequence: CASSDVGQGSDEQFF.

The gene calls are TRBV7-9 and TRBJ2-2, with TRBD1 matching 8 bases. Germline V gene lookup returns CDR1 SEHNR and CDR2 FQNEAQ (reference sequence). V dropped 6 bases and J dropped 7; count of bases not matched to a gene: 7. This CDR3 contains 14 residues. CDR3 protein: CASSLTGDHGELFF. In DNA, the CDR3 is TGTGCCAGCAGTCTGACAGGGGATCACGGGGAGCTGTTTTTT. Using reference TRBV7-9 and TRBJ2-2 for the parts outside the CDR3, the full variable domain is DTGVSQNPRHKITKRGQNVTFRCDPISEHNRLYWYRQTLGQGPEFLTYFQNEAQLEKSRLLSDRFSAERPKGSFSTLEIQRTEQGDSAMYLCASSLTGDHGELFFGEGSRLTVL.

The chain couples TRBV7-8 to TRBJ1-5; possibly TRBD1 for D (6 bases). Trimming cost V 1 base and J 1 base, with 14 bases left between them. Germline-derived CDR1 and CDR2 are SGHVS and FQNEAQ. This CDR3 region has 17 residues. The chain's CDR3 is CASSLVTGIISNQPQHF. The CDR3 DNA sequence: TGTGCCAGCAGCTTAGTTACAGGGATAATCAGCAATCAGCCCCAGCATTTT.

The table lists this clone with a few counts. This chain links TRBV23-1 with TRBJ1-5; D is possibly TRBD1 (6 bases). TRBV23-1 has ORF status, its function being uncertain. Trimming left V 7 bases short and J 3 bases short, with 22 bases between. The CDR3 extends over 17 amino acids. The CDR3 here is CASMWWGHPFFNQPQHF. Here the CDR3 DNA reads TGCGCCAGCATGTGGTGGGGGCACCCTTTCTTCAATCAGCCCCAGCATTTT.

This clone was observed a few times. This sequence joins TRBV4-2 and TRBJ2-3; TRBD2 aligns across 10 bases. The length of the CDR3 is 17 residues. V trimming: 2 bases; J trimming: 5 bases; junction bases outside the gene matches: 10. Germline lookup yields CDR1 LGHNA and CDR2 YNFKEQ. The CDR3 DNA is TGTGCCAGCAGCCAATGGAGTTTAGCGGGAGGAGGAGATACGCAGTATTTT. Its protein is CASSQWSLAGGGDTQYF.

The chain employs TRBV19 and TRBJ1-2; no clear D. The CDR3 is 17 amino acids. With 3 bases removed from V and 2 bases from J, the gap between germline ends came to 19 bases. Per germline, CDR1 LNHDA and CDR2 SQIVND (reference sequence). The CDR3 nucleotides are TGTGCCAGTAGTATTGAGGTCAATAGGAGGGCGAACTATGGCTACACCTTC. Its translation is CASSIEVNRRANYGYTF.

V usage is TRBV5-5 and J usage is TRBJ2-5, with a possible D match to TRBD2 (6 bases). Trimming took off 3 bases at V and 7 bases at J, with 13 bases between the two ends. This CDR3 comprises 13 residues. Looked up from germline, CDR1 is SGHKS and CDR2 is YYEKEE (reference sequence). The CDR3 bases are TGTGCCAGCAGCTCCAGGCTGGGGGGGACCCAGTACTTC. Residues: CASSSRLGGTQYF.